The rows below give T cell receptor beta chains drawn from one sample of a study of OX40 agonist ivuxolimab in advanced cancers. Repertoires were generated with immunoSEQ multiplex PCR, while TCRdb's copy carries only in-frame clones and drops some. The table includes tens of thousands of clones, 75% to 90% detected once. Here the sequenced sample was CD4+ or CD8+ T cells sorted from blood, taken in a trial of the OX40 agonist ivuxolimab. All receptors derive from an adult with an advanced solid tumor such as melanoma, head and neck, liver or kidney cancer. CDR3s include the opening cysteine and the closing phenylalanine or tryptophan. A D gene is named only where the DNA matches it firmly. The size field is filled for only some rows; it gives once, few, many or a size class.

cdr3_aa: CASGPGSSGANVLTF; cdr3_nt: TGTGCTAGTGGTCCCGGAAGCTCTGGGGCCAACGTCCTGACTTTC; v_call: TRBV12-5; clone_size: once; j_call: TRBJ2-6; d_call: NA
cdr3_aa: CASSPSDRGSETQYF; cdr3_nt: TGTGCCAGCTCACCGTCAGACAGGGGATCGGAGACCCAGTACTTC; v_call: TRBV18; clone_size: NA; j_call: TRBJ2-5; d_call: TRBD1
cdr3_aa: CASSEAGQGDEKLFF; cdr3_nt: TGTGCCAGCAGTGAAGCGGGGCAGGGTGATGAAAAACTGTTTTTT; v_call: TRBV6-1; clone_size: few; j_call: TRBJ1-4; d_call: NA
cdr3_aa: CASSRLSGETQYF; cdr3_nt: TGTGCCAGCAGCCGACTCTCTGGGGAGACCCAGTACTTC; v_call: TRBV6-6; clone_size: once; j_call: TRBJ2-5; d_call: NA
cdr3_aa: CASSPRSGTVGEQFF; cdr3_nt: TGCGCCAGCAGCCCACGATCCGGGACAGTGGGTGAGCAGTTCTTC; v_call: TRBV4-1; clone_size: NA; j_call: TRBJ2-1; d_call: TRBD1
cdr3_aa: CASSQDLQGDYEQYF; cdr3_nt: TGTGCCAGCAGCCAAGATCTTCAAGGAGACTACGAGCAGTACTTC; v_call: TRBV4-2; clone_size: NA; j_call: TRBJ2-7; d_call: NA
cdr3_aa: CASSMTGARGTEAFF; cdr3_nt: TGCGCCAGCAGCATGACAGGGGCGCGTGGCACTGAAGCTTTCTTT; v_call: TRBV5-1; clone_size: NA; j_call: TRBJ1-1; d_call: TRBD1
cdr3_aa: CASSEGTSGNANTGELFF; cdr3_nt: TGCGCCAGCAGTGAGGGGACTAGCGGGAACGCGAACACCGGGGAGCTGTTTTTT; v_call: TRBV10-1; clone_size: NA; j_call: TRBJ2-2; d_call: TRBD2
cdr3_aa: CASSQDDRSTEAFF; cdr3_nt: TGCGCCAGCAGCCAAGATGACAGATCAACTGAAGCTTTCTTT; v_call: TRBV4-1; clone_size: NA; j_call: TRBJ1-1; d_call: NA
cdr3_aa: CASSPLGDYGYTF; cdr3_nt: TGTGCCAGCTCACCCCTCGGGGACTATGGCTACACCTTC; v_call: TRBV18; clone_size: NA; j_call: TRBJ1-2; d_call: NA
cdr3_aa: CASRWRSSSYNEQFF; cdr3_nt: TGTGCCAGCAGATGGCGAAGTTCTTCCTACAATGAGCAGTTCTTC; v_call: TRBV5-4; clone_size: NA; j_call: TRBJ2-1; d_call: NA
cdr3_aa: CAISGGLAGGTTDTQYF; cdr3_nt: TGTGCCATCAGTGGGGGACTAGCGGGAGGTACCACAGATACGCAGTATTTT; v_call: TRBV10-3; clone_size: NA; j_call: TRBJ2-3; d_call: TRBD2
cdr3_aa: CASSPVAGANTQYF; cdr3_nt: TGTGCCAGCAGCCCCGTCGCTGGGGCAAATACGCAGTATTTT; v_call: TRBV28; clone_size: NA; j_call: TRBJ2-3; d_call: NA
cdr3_aa: CASSLAEGRDTQYF; cdr3_nt: TGTGCCAGCAGCTTAGCGGAGGGCCGCGATACGCAGTATTTT; v_call: TRBV7-2; clone_size: NA; j_call: TRBJ2-3; d_call: NA
cdr3_aa: CASSPPWGNTGELFF; cdr3_nt: TGTGCCAGCAGTCCTCCCTGGGGGAACACCGGGGAGCTGTTTTTT; v_call: TRBV28; clone_size: NA; j_call: TRBJ2-2; d_call: NA
cdr3_aa: CASSFRDRANTEAFF; cdr3_nt: TGTGCCAGCAGTTTTCGAGACAGGGCGAACACTGAAGCTTTCTTT; v_call: TRBV27; clone_size: NA; j_call: TRBJ1-1; d_call: TRBD1
cdr3_aa: CAIRSNTEAFF; cdr3_nt: TGTGCCATCAGATCGAACACTGAAGCTTTCTTT; v_call: TRBV10-3; clone_size: NA; j_call: TRBJ1-1; d_call: NA
cdr3_aa: CASSPVLAEFSWGYTF; cdr3_nt: TGTGCCAGCTCACCAGTCCTGGCCGAATTTTCTTGGGGCTACACCTTC; v_call: TRBV18; clone_size: NA; j_call: TRBJ1-2; d_call: NA
cdr3_aa: CASSLGSVSGNTIYF; cdr3_nt: TGCGCCAGCAGCTTGGGGTCAGTCTCTGGAAACACCATATATTTT; v_call: TRBV5-1; clone_size: once; j_call: TRBJ1-3; d_call: NA
cdr3_aa: CAWSGGRGGQETQYF; cdr3_nt: TGTGCCTGGAGTGGAGGGAGAGGGGGGCAAGAGACCCAGTACTTC; v_call: TRBV30; clone_size: once; j_call: TRBJ2-5; d_call: NA
cdr3_aa: CASSFGGRREGLRTGELFF; cdr3_nt: TGTGCCAGCAGCTTTGGCGGGAGGCGGGAGGGCCTTAGGACCGGGGAGCTGTTTTTT; v_call: TRBV5-4; clone_size: once; j_call: TRBJ2-2; d_call: TRBD2
cdr3_aa: CASSQDWRGTNEKLFF; cdr3_nt: TGCGCCAGCAGCCAAGATTGGCGCGGAACTAATGAAAAACTGTTTTTT; v_call: TRBV4-3; clone_size: NA; j_call: TRBJ1-4; d_call: NA
cdr3_aa: CASSSSDYGYTF; cdr3_nt: TGTGCCAGCAGTTCCTCGGACTATGGCTACACCTTC; v_call: TRBV6-6; clone_size: NA; j_call: TRBJ1-2; d_call: NA
cdr3_aa: CAISVREGYGYTF; cdr3_nt: TGTGCCATCAGTGTCAGGGAGGGGTATGGCTACACCTTC; v_call: TRBV10-3; clone_size: NA; j_call: TRBJ1-2; d_call: NA
cdr3_aa: CASSLGTSGAYEQYF; cdr3_nt: TGTGCCAGCAGTTTAGGGACTAGCGGGGCCTACGAGCAGTACTTC; v_call: TRBV28; clone_size: NA; j_call: TRBJ2-7; d_call: TRBD2
cdr3_aa: CASSRNEKLFF; cdr3_nt: TGTGCCAGTAGTCGTAATGAAAAACTGTTTTTT; v_call: TRBV19; clone_size: NA; j_call: TRBJ1-4; d_call: NA
cdr3_aa: CASSSEDRNYGYTF; cdr3_nt: TGCGCCAGCAGCTCAGAGGACAGGAACTATGGCTACACCTTC; v_call: TRBV5-1; clone_size: NA; j_call: TRBJ1-2; d_call: TRBD1
cdr3_aa: CSAAVGWSYEQYF; cdr3_nt: TGCAGCGCCGCGGTGGGCTGGAGTTACGAGCAGTACTTC; v_call: TRBV29-1; clone_size: NA; j_call: TRBJ2-7; d_call: NA
cdr3_aa: CASSLRGGNQPQHF; cdr3_nt: TGTGCCAGCAGTTTGCGGGGTGGCAATCAGCCCCAGCATTTT; v_call: TRBV28; clone_size: few; j_call: TRBJ1-5; d_call: NA
cdr3_aa: CASSSTRRDGHFQETQYF; cdr3_nt: TGTGCCAGCAGCTCGACAAGACGGGACGGACACTTCCAAGAGACCCAGTACTTC; v_call: TRBV28; clone_size: once; j_call: TRBJ2-5; d_call: NA
cdr3_aa: CASSSRLARTQYF; cdr3_nt: TGTGCCAGCAGTTCCCGACTAGCGCGTACCCAGTACTTC; v_call: TRBV7-6; clone_size: NA; j_call: TRBJ2-5; d_call: TRBD2
cdr3_aa: CASSLDVTSGNTIYF; cdr3_nt: TGCGCCAGCAGCCTGGACGTGACCTCTGGAAACACCATATATTTT; v_call: TRBV5-1; clone_size: NA; j_call: TRBJ1-3; d_call: NA
cdr3_aa: CASSPLSPGVDGYTF; cdr3_nt: TGTGCCAGCTCACCACTATCCCCGGGTGTCGACGGCTACACCTTC; v_call: TRBV18; clone_size: NA; j_call: TRBJ1-2; d_call: NA
cdr3_aa: CASSLAYGGLEEEQYF; cdr3_nt: TGTGCCAGCAGCTTAGCGTACGGGGGACTGGAGGAGGAGCAGTACTTC; v_call: TRBV7-2; clone_size: NA; j_call: TRBJ2-7; d_call: NA
cdr3_aa: CASSRSLVDEQYF; cdr3_nt: TGCGCCAGCAGCAGGAGTCTGGTGGATGAGCAGTACTTC; v_call: TRBV10-1; clone_size: NA; j_call: TRBJ2-7; d_call: NA
cdr3_aa: CASSPGQGVSGNTIYF; cdr3_nt: TGTGCCAGCTCACCAGGACAGGGGGTCTCTGGAAACACCATATATTTT; v_call: TRBV18; clone_size: NA; j_call: TRBJ1-3; d_call: TRBD1
cdr3_aa: CASWLSSYNEQFF; cdr3_nt: TGTGCCAGCTGGCTGAGCTCCTACAATGAGCAGTTCTTC; v_call: TRBV2; clone_size: NA; j_call: TRBJ2-1; d_call: NA